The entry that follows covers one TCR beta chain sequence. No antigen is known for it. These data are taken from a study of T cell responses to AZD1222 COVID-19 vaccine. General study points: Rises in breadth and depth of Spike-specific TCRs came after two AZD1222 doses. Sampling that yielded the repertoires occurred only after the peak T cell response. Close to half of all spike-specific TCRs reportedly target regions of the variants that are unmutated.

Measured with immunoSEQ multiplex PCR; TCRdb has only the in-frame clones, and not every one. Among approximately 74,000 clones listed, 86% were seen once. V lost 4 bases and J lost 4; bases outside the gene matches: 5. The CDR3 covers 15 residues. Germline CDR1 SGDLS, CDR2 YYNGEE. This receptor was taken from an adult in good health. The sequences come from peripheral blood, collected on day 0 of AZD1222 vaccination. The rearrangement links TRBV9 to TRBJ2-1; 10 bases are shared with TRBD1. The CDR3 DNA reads TGTGCCAGCAGCTCATCGGGACAGGGGTACAATGAGCAGTTCTTC. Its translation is CASSSSGQGYNEQFF.